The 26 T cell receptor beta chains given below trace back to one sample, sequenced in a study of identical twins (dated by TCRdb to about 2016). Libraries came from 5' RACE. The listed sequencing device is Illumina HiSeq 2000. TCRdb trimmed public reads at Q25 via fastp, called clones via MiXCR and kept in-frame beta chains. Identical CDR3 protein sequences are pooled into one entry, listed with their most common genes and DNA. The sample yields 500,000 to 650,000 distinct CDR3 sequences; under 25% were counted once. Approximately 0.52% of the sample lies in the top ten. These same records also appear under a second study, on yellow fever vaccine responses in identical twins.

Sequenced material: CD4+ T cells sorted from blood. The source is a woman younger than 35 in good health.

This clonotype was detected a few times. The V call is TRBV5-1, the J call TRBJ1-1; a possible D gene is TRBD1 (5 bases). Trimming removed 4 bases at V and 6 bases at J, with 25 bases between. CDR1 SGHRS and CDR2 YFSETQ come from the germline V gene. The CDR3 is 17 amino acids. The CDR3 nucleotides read TGCGCCAGCAGCGCGGGTGGGACGACAGTTTTTGGGGCTGAAGCTTTCTTT. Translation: CASSAGGTTVFGAEAFF.

As DNA, the CDR3 is TGCAGTGCCAAACTAGCGGGAGGGGACGAGCAGTTCTTC. Encoded protein: CSAKLAGGDEQFF. The chain has TRBV20-1 and TRBJ2-1; 13 nucleotides line up with TRBD2. J was trimmed by 10 bases and V by 6 bases; bases with no gene match: 6. The germline gives CDR1 DFQATT, CDR2 SNEGSKA (reference sequence). The CDR3 totals 13 residues.

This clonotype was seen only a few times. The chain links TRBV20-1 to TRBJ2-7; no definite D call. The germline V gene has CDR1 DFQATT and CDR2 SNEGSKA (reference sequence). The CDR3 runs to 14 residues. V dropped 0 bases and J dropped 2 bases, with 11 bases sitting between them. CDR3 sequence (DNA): TGCAGTGCTAGAGATTACCTCAGTGCCTACGAGCAGTACGTC. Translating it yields CSARDYLSAYEQYV.

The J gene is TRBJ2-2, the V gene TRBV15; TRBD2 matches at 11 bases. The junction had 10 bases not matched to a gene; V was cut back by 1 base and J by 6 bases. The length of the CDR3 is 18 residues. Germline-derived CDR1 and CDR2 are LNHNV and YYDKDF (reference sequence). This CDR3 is CATSRVIVAGGPAGELFF. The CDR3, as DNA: TGTGCCACCAGCAGAGTGATAGTAGCGGGGGGGCCGGCCGGGGAGCTGTTTTTT.

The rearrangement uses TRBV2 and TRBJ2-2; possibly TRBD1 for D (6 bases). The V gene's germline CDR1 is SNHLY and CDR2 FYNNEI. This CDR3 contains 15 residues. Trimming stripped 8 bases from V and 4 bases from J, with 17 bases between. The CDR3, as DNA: TGTGCCAGCGCCAGGGATCAGGGGTTCACCGGGGAGCTGTTTTTT. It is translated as CASARDQGFTGELFF.

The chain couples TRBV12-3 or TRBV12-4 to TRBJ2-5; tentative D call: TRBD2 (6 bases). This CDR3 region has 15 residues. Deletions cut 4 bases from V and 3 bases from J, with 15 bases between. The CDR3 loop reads CASSWGGMAKETQYF. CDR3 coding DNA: TGTGCCAGCAGTTGGGGCGGGATGGCCAAAGAGACCCAGTACTTC.

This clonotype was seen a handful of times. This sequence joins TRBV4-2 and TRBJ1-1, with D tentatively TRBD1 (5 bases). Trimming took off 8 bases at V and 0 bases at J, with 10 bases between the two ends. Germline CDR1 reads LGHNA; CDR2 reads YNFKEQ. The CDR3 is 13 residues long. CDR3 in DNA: TGTGCCAGCTGGTCCAGGGTGAACACTGAAGCTTTCTTT. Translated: CASWSRVNTEAFF.

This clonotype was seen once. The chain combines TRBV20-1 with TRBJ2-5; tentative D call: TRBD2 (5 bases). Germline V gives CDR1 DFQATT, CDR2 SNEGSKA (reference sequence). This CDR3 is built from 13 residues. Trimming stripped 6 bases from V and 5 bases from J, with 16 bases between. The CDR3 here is CSAPTAGGETQYF. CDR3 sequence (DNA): TGCAGTGCCCCTACGGCCGGCGGGGAGACCCAGTACTTC.

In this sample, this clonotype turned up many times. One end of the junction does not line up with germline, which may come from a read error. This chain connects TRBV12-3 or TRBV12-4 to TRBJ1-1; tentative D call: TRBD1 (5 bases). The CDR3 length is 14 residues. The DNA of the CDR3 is TGCGCCAGCAGCTTGGGACGGATGAACACTGAAGCTTTCTTT. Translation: CASSLGRMNTEAFF.

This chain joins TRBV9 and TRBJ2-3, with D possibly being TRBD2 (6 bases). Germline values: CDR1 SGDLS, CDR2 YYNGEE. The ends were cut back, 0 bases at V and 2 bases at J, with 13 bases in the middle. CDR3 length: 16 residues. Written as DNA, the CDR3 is TGTGCCAGCAGCGTAGGGGCTAGCGAAACCACAGATACGCAGTATTTT. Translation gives CASSVGASETTDTQYF.

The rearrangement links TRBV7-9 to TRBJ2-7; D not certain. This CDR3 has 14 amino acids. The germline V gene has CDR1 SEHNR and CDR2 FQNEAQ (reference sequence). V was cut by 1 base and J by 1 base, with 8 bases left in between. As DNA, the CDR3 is TGTGCCAGCAGCTTAGAAGGATTGTCCTACGAGCAGTACTTC. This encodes CASSLEGLSYEQYF.

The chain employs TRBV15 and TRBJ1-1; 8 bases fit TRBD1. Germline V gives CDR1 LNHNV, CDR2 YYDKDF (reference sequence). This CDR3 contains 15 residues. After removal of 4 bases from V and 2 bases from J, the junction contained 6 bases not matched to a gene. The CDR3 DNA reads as TGTGCCACCAGCACCTGGACAGGGCCTAACACTGAAGCTTTCTTT. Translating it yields CATSTWTGPNTEAFF.

The CDR3 protein is CASSEIRGYGYTF. CDR3 sequence (DNA): TGTGCCAGCAGTGAAATCAGGGGGTATGGCTACACCTTC. The chain couples TRBV2 to TRBJ1-2, with 7 bases matching TRBD1. The CDR3 has 13 residues. J was trimmed by 5 bases and V by 2 bases; bases with no gene match: 2. CDR1 and CDR2 (germline): SNHLY, FYNNEI.

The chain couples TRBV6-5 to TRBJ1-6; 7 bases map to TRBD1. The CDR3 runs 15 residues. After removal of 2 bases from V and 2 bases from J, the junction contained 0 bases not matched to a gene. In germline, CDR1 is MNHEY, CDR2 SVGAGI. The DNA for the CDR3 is TGTGCCAGCAGTTACGACAGGGCCTATAATTCACCCCTCCACTTT. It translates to CASSYDRAYNSPLHF.

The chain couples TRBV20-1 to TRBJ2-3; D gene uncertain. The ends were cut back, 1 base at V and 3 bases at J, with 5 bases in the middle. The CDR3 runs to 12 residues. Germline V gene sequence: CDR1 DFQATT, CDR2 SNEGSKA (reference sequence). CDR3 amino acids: CSARVGTDTQYF. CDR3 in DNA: TGCAGTGCTAGAGTAGGGACAGATACGCAGTATTTT.

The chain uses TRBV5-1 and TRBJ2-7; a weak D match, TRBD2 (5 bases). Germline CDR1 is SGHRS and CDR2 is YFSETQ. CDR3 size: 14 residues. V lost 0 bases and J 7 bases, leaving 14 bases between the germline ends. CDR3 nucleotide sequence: TGCGCCAGCAGCTTGGTAGGAGGTCATAGAGAGCAGTACTTC. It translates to CASSLVGGHREQYF.

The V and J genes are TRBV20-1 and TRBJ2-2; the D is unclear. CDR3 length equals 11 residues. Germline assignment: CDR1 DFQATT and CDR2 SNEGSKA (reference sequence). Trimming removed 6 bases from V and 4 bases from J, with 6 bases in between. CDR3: CSAQRTGELFF. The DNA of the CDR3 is TGCAGTGCCCAGCGCACCGGGGAGCTGTTTTTT.

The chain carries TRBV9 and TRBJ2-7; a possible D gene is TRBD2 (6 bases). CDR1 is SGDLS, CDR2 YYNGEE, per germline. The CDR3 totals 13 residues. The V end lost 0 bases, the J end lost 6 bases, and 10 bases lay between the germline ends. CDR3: CASSVAGAGEQYF. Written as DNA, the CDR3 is TGTGCCAGCAGCGTAGCGGGAGCGGGCGAGCAGTACTTC.

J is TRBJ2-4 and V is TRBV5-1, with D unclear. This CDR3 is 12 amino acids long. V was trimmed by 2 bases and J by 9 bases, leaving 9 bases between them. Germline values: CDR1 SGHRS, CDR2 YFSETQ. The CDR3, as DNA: TGCGCCAGCAGCTTTGGGGTCGGCATTCAGTACTTC. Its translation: CASSFGVGIQYF.

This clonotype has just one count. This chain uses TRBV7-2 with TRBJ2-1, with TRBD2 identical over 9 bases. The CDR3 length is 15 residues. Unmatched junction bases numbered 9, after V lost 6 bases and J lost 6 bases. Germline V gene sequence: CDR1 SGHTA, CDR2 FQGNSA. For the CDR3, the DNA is TGTGCCAGCAGTTTACCTCCGGGACTAGCCAATGAGCAGTTCTTC. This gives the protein CASSLPPGLANEQFF.

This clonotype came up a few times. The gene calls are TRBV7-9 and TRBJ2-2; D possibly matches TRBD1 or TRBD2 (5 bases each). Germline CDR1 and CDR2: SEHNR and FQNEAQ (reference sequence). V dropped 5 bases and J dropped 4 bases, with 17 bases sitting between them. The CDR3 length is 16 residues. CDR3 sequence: CASSAKRGVITGELFF. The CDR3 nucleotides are TGTGCCAGCAGCGCCAAGCGAGGGGTCATCACCGGGGAGCTGTTTTTT. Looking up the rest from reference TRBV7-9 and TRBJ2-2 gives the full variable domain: DTGVSQNPRHKITKRGQNVTFRCDPISEHNRLYWYRQTLGQGPEFLTYFQNEAQLEKSRLLSDRFSAERPKGSFSTLEIQRTEQGDSAMYLCASSAKRGVITGELFFGEGSRLTVL.

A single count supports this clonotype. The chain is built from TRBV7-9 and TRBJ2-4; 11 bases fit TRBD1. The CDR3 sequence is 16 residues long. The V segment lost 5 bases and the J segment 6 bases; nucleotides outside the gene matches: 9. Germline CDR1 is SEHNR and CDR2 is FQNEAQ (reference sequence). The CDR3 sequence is CASSPPGQGGGNIQYF. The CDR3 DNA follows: TGTGCCAGCAGCCCCCCGGGACAGGGGGGGGGAAACATTCAGTACTTC.

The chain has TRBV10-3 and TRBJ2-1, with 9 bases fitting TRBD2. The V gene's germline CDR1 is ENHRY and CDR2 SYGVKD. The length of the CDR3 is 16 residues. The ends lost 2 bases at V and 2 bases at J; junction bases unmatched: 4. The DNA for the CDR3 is TGTGCCATCAGTGAGGGATGGACTAGCGCCTACAATGAGCAGTTCTTC. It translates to CAISEGWTSAYNEQFF.

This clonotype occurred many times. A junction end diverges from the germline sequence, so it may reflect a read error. The DNA for the CDR3 is TGTGCCAGCAGTTTATTGGATGAGCAGTTCTTC. Translating it yields CASSLLDEQFF. This rearrangement joins TRBV5-1 to TRBJ2-1, with D uncertain. This CDR3 has 11 residues. The germline CDR1 and CDR2 sequences are SGHRS and YFSETQ.

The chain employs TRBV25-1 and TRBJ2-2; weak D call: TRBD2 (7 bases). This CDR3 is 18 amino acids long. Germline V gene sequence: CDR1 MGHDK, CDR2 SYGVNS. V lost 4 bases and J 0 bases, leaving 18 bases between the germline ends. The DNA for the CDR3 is TGTGCCAGCAGTGTCCCCCCTGGCGGGGGCCCGAACACCGGGGAGCTGTTTTTT. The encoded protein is CASSVPPGGGPNTGELFF.

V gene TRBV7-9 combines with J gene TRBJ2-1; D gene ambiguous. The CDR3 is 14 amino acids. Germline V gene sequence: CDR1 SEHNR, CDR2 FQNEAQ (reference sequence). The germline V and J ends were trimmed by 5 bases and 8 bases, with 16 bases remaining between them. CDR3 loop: CASSARVVYHEQFF. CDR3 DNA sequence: TGTGCCAGCAGCGCCAGAGTAGTATACCATGAGCAGTTCTTC.